Shown below are 7 T cell receptor beta chains from a single sample sequenced in a study of identical twins. TCRdb analysed the 5' RACE reads with MiXCR anew, one entry per CDR3 protein. Of just over 500,000 distinct CDR3 sequences listed, roughly a fifth are singletons. The same specimen was also included in a second study, on T cells expressing NK-cell markers.

Sequencing input: CD4+ T cells sorted from blood. These receptors all come from a young woman in good health.

This chain joins TRBV20-1 and TRBJ2-1; 9 nucleotides align to TRBD2. With 5 bases clipped from V and 7 bases from J, the junction kept 12 bases outside the gene matches. Germline V lookup: CDR1 DFQATT, CDR2 SNEGSKA (reference sequence). CDR3 size: 15 residues. CDR3 nucleotides: TGCAGTGCTCCTCGGGATAGCGGGAGACGAAATGAGCAGTTCTTC. This gives the protein CSAPRDSGRRNEQFF.

This chain links TRBV6-6 with TRBJ1-1; D might be TRBD1 (5 bases). CDR3 size: 13 residues. Per the germline V gene, CDR1 is MNHNY and CDR2 is SVGAGI (reference sequence). The V gene lost 5 bases and the J gene lost 3 bases, with 10 bases spanning the gap. CDR3 DNA sequence: TGTGCCAGCAGTCCCAGGGTCGACACTGAAGCTTTCTTT. Amino acid sequence: CASSPRVDTEAFF.

This clonotype was detected a few times. The rearrangement links TRBV20-1 to TRBJ2-3; TRBD2 might be the D (6 bases). Trimming stripped 5 bases from V and 0 bases from J, with 12 bases between. Germline values: CDR1 DFQATT, CDR2 SNEGSKA (reference sequence). The CDR3 runs to 14 residues. The chain's CDR3 is CSASPGTSTDTQYF. CDR3 nucleotide sequence: TGCAGTGCTTCCCCGGGGACTAGCACAGATACGCAGTATTTT.

There are a few counts of this clonotype. The chain employs TRBV5-1 and TRBJ2-1; tentative D call: TRBD2 (5 bases). The V gene's germline CDR1 is SGHRS and CDR2 YFSETQ. The V end lost 4 bases, the J end lost 5 bases, and 13 bases lay between the germline ends. The CDR3 totals 14 residues. The DNA of the CDR3 is TGCGCCAGCAGCCTGCTGGGAGCCAACAATGAGCAGTTCTTC. It translates to CASSLLGANNEQFF.

In its sample, this clonotype was seen a few times. The rearrangement links TRBV6-1 to TRBJ2-7; 8 positions match TRBD1. The germline V gene encodes CDR1 MNHNS and CDR2 SASEGT. This CDR3 is built from 16 residues. With V trimmed by 4 bases and J by 5 bases, 13 bases remained unmatched. In nucleotides, the CDR3 is TGTGCCAGCAGTGCAATCCATAGGACAGGGTCCCACGAGCAGTACTTC. Protein product: CASSAIHRTGSHEQYF.

The rearrangement uses TRBV29-1 and TRBJ1-4; D is uncertain. Trimming left V 3 bases short and J 5 bases short, with 10 bases between. CDR1 and CDR2 from the germline V gene are SQVTM and ANQGSEA. This CDR3 comprises 13 residues. The CDR3 sequence is CSVEVAGNEKLFF. The CDR3 DNA follows: TGCAGCGTTGAGGTGGCAGGAAATGAAAAACTGTTTTTT.

This clonotype was observed at least ten times. The chain joins TRBV5-1 to TRBJ1-1; 7 bases are shared with TRBD1. Losses at the gene ends were 1 base for V and 1 base for J; bases not matched to a gene: 1. CDR1 and CDR2 from the germline V gene are SGHRS and YFSETQ. This CDR3 has 14 residues. The CDR3 sequence: CASSLPGGNTEAFF. CDR3 nucleotide sequence: TGCGCCAGCAGCTTGCCAGGGGGGAACACTGAAGCTTTCTTT. Full variable domain (remainder filled in from reference TRBV5-1 and TRBJ1-1): KAGVTQTPRYLIKTRGQQVTLSCSPISGHRSVSWYQQTPGQGLQFLFEYFSETQRNKGNFPGRFSGRQFSNSRSEMNVSTLELGDSALYLCASSLPGGNTEAFFGQGTRLTVV.